The clone carrying this TCR beta chain was recorded many times. Its antigen is still unknown. The iRepertoire nested amplicon-rescue multiplex PCR amplified TCR alpha and beta CDR3s from RNA. For one-step reverse transcription and amplification, 100-400 ng of tissue mRNA or PBMC total RNA was used. TCRdb recomputed calls from the multiplex PCR reads with MiXCR, one row per CDR3 protein. The profile covers some 130,000 distinct CDR3 sequences, with around 25% appearing a single time and around a quarter taken by the ten largest. Germline V gives CDR1 MNHEY, CDR2 SMNVEV (reference sequence). This CDR3 spans 15 amino acids. Trimming shortened V by 5 bases and J by 0 bases, and 13 bases separated the two germline ends. The data originate from a study of glioma-infiltrating T cells. General study findings and limits: Only very few CDR3 sequences appeared in both tissue and blood. Gliomas, especially low-grade, showed above-expected tissue-blood divergence; non-neoplastic patients showed below.

This sequence joins TRBV27 and TRBJ1-1; D gene ambiguous. The receptor comes from a human donor with low-grade glioma or glioblastoma, undergoing nonglioma brain surgery, or in good health (not recorded which). Sequenced input: glioma tissue, nonneoplastic brain tissue, or PBMCs (not recorded which). DNA of the CDR3: TGTGCCAGCAGTCCACCCGGCAGACTGAACACTGAAGCTTTCTTT. This sequence encodes CASSPPGRLNTEAFF.